These T cell receptor beta chains were read from a single sample in a study of cytomegalovirus exposure and HLA in healthy donors. Profiled with immunoSEQ multiplex PCR; TCRdb holds only in-frame clones, not every one. The repertoire holds about 200,000 clones, approximately 85% seen once, with approximately 6.5% in the top ten. The sample consisted of PBMCs. These receptors were collected from a woman aged 50 to 60 in good health and CMV-seropositive. Each CDR3 is given with its conserved first and last residue. The order of the fields is V gene, clone size, J gene, D gene, CDR3 DNA, CDR3 protein. D genes are given only for firm matches. A row's size may be missing; if present it is once, few, many or a size class.

TRBV28	-	TRBJ1-6	-	TGTGCCAGCAGTTTATGGGACAGTTCACCCCTCCACTTT	CASSLWDSSPLHF
TRBV21-1	-	TRBJ2-5	-	TGTGCCAGCAGCATTATGACAGGGACGGCGGGGGGGCGATTGTGGGAGACCCAGTACTTC	CASSIMTGTAGGRLWETQYF
TRBV5-1	-	TRBJ2-5	TRBD2	TGCGCCAGCAGCTCTAGCGGGGGATTCCAAGAGACCCAGTACTTC	CASSSSGGFQETQYF
TRBV28	-	TRBJ2-2	-	TGTGCCAGCAGTCGGGGACTTCCAGGGAACACCGGGGAGCTGTTTTTT	CASSRGLPGNTGELFF
TRBV6-5	-	TRBJ1-2	-	TGTGCCACCAGTGTCTACAGGACTAACTATGGCTACACCTTC	CATSVYRTNYGYTF
TRBV10-3	-	TRBJ2-5	TRBD2	TGTGCCATCGGACTAGCGGGGGCCCAAGAGACCCAGTACTTC	CAIGLAGAQETQYF
TRBV7-2	-	TRBJ2-1	-	TGTGCCAGCAGCACCGGACATGTGCCCGGGGGAGAGCAGTTCTTC	CASSTGHVPGGEQFF
TRBV14	few	TRBJ2-5	-	TGTGCCAGCAGCAACAGACACCAAGAGACCCAGTACTTC	CASSNRHQETQYF
TRBV7-9	-	TRBJ2-3	-	TGTTCCAGCAGCTTAGCCCCCGGAGATACGCAGTATTTT	CSSSLAPGDTQYF
TRBV6-1	-	TRBJ2-7	TRBD2	TGTGTCGCTATGGGGGGAGGGCCAAGTAGCGAGCAGTACTTC	CVAMGGGPSSEQYF
TRBV19	-	TRBJ2-3	-	TGTGCCAGTAGTATAGGAAACAGTCTCTTCACAGATACGCAGTATTTT	CASSIGNSLFTDTQYF
TRBV7-9	-	TRBJ2-7	TRBD2	TGTGCCAGCAGAGGGACTAGCGGGGAGTACGAGCAGTACTTC	CASRGTSGEYEQYF
TRBV27	once	TRBJ2-5	-	TGTGCCAGCAGTTCTTATCCGGTTGTTCAAGAGACCCAGTACTTC	CASSSYPVVQETQYF
TRBV14	few	TRBJ2-2	-	TGTGCCAGCAGCCCGGGTCGGGGGGAGCTGTTTTTT	CASSPGRGELFF
TRBV19	-	TRBJ2-6	-	TGTGCCAGTAGTATAGCCAGTTGGCAGGGGGGAATTGGGGCCAACGTCCTGACTTTC	CASSIASWQGGIGANVLTF
TRBV10-3	-	TRBJ2-3	TRBD1	TGTGCCATCAGACACGTCGGGACAGGGGGATCGGGAGATACGCAGTATTTT	CAIRHVGTGGSGDTQYF
TRBV28	-	TRBJ2-5	TRBD2	TGTGCCAGCAGTTTTGGACTAGCGGGAGGAGAGACCCAGTACTTC	CASSFGLAGGETQYF
TRBV27	-	TRBJ2-1	TRBD2	TGTGCCAGCAGTTTTAGCGGGGGCGATGAGCAGTTCTTC	CASSFSGGDEQFF
TRBV7-8	-	TRBJ2-1	TRBD2	TGTGCCAGCAGCGCTACTAGCGGGGGCTCCTACAATGAGCAGTTCTTC	CASSATSGGSYNEQFF
TRBV6-5	once	TRBJ1-3	-	TGTGCCAGCAGTTACTCGCCCGGGGGTTCTGGAAACACCATATATTTT	CASSYSPGGSGNTIYF
TRBV21-1	-	TRBJ2-7	-	TGTGCCAGCAGCAAACCCGGGACAGGGAGCTCCTACGAGCAGTACTTC	CASSKPGTGSSYEQYF
TRBV19	-	TRBJ2-4	TRBD1	TGTGCCAGTAGTATTGTACAGGGGGCTAAGTACTTC	CASSIVQGAKYF
TRBV6-1	-	TRBJ1-5	-	TGTGCCAGCAGCAACGGGGGTCAATGGCAGCCCCAGCATTTT	CASSNGGQWQPQHF